This T cell receptor delta chain was sequenced for a study of Vδ1+ human thymocytes. V shed 2 bases and J 5 bases; nucleotides not matched to a gene: 16. The CDR3 totals 18 residues. Germline-derived CDR1 and CDR2 are TSWWSYY and QGS. Study outcomes and limitations: Around 20% of thymic delta-chain sequences were Vdelta2, with few Vdelta3, unlike blood Vdelta1+ controls. Bulk repertoire data may be misinterpreted because of unexpected Vdelta2 sequences. Thymic TRG and TRD repertoires appeared highly polyclonal, with Gaussian CDR3 length distributions.

The sorted cells were CD3+ Vdelta1+ Vdelta2- thymocytes from alphabeta-depleted thymus. A note on this clone: As yet, its antigen is unknown.

Sequences come from RNA converted to cDNA by reverse transcription. CDR3 amplicons came from multiplex PCR with pooled V-gene forward and constant-region reverse primers. TCRdb re-analyzed the multiplex PCR reads via CATT. The sample holds tens of thousands of delta-chain clones, 29% seen once. Sequenced sample: Vdelta1+ gamma-delta thymocytes from the thymus. The subset denotes: FACS-sorted CD3+ TCRalphabeta- TCRVdelta1+ TCRVdelta2- thymocytes. The chain joins TRDV1 to TRDJ1; 8 bases fit TRDD3. The TCR originated in a boy younger than two who had congenital heart surgery. CDR3 amino acids: CALGEGVSLWGMRDKLIF. In DNA form, the CDR3 reads TGTGCTCTTGGGGAAGGTGTAAGCCTGTGGGGGATGAGGGATAAACTCATCTTT.